The present entry profiles one T cell receptor (beta chain) with its context. Antigen: not known. The sample belongs to a study of OX40 agonist ivuxolimab in advanced cancers. In the study overall: Partial responses were achieved by three patients, one with hepatocellular carcinoma and two with cutaneous melanoma.

Study-level findings and limits: Low normalized T-cell clonal expansion was additionally recorded for some nonresponders.

Clones were read by immunoSEQ multiplex PCR, and TCRdb kept only the in-frame ones, dropping some. The data show around 80,000 clones, roughly 84% seen once. The CDR3 is made up of 14 amino acids. Germline CDR1 is LNHNV and CDR2 is YYDKDF (reference sequence). V was clipped by 1 base and J by 1 base, with 7 bases between them. This TCR came from an adult with an advanced solid tumor such as melanoma, head and neck, liver or kidney cancer. The chain couples TRBV15 to TRBJ2-5; weak D call: TRBD2 (6 bases). This specimen consisted of CD4+ or CD8+ T cells sorted from blood, obtained in a trial of the OX40 agonist ivuxolimab. The CDR3 bases are TGTGCCACCAGCAGAGGGGGGGTCCAAGAGACCCAGTACTTC. It specifies CATSRGGVQETQYF.